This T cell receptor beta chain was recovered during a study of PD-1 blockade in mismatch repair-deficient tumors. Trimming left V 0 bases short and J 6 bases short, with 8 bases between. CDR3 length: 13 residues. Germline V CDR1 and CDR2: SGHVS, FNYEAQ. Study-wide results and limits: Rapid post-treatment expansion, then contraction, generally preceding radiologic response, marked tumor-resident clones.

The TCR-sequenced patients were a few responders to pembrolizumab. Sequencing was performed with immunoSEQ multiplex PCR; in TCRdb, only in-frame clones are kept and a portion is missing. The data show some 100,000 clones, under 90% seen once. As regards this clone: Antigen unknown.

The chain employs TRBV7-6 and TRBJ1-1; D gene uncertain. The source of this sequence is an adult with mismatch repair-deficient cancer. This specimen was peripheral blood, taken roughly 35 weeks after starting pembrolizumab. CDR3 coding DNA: TGTGCCAGCAGCTTAGCGGGCAGCCCTGAAGCTTTCTTT. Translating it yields CASSLAGSPEAFF.